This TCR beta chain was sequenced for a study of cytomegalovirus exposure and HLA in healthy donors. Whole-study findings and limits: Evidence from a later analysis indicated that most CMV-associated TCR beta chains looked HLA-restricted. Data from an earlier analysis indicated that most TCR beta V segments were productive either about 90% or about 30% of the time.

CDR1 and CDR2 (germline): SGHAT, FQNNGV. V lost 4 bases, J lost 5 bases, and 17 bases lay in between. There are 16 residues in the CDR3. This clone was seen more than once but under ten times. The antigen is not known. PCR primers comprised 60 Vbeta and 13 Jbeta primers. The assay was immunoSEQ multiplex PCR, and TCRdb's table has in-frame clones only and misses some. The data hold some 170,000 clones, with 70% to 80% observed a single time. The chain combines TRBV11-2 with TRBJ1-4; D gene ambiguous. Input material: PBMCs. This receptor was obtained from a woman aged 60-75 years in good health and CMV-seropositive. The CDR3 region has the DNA TGTGCCAGCAGCTACCACCCAGCGGGAGGAAATGAAAAACTGTTTTTT. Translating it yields CASSYHPAGGNEKLFF.